A selection of T cell receptor beta chains follows, all from one sample in a study of OX40 agonist ivuxolimab in advanced cancers. Sequencing used immunoSEQ multiplex PCR; TCRdb keeps in-frame clones, though not all of them. The table lists around 56,000 clones, around 90% of them singletons. Material: CD4+ or CD8+ T cells sorted from blood, obtained in a trial of the OX40 agonist ivuxolimab. These receptor sequences come from an adult with an advanced solid tumor such as melanoma, head and neck, liver or kidney cancer. Each CDR3 is given with its conserved first and last residue. D genes are given only for firm matches. Clone size is stated in some rows and not others, as once, few, many or a class when expanded.

clone size	V gene	J gene	D gene	CDR3 protein	CDR3 DNA
.	TRBV2	TRBJ2-7	TRBD2	CASTAGAFYEQYF	TGTGCCAGCACGGCGGGAGCTTTCTACGAGCAGTACTTC
once	TRBV14	TRBJ2-7	.	CASSPAGFYEQYF	TGTGCCAGCAGCCCAGCAGGGTTCTACGAGCAGTACTTC
.	TRBV4-1	TRBJ1-2	.	CASSLWTENYGYTF	TGCGCCAGCAGCCTTTGGACGGAGAACTATGGCTACACCTTC
.	TRBV27	TRBJ2-1	TRBD1	CASTLTGGYNEQFF	TGTGCCAGCACGCTGACAGGGGGGTACAATGAGCAGTTCTTC
.	TRBV14	TRBJ2-1	TRBD2	CASSQDEGGGGNEQFF	TGTGCCAGCAGCCAAGATGAAGGCGGGGGAGGCAATGAGCAGTTCTTC
.	TRBV9	TRBJ2-3	.	CASNLGGVADTQYF	TGTGCCAGCAATTTGGGCGGAGTAGCAGATACGCAGTATTTT
.	TRBV14	TRBJ1-2	.	CASSQEWVGYTF	TGTGCCAGCAGCCAAGAATGGGTCGGCTACACCTTC
.	TRBV19	TRBJ1-4	.	CASSIYTGTFYEKLFF	TGTGCCAGTAGTATTTACACAGGGACCTTCTATGAAAAACTGTTTTTT
.	TRBV7-2	TRBJ2-5	TRBD1	CASSLGTGLQETQYF	TGTGCCAGCAGCTTAGGGACAGGGCTTCAAGAGACCCAGTACTTC
once	TRBV9	TRBJ2-1	.	CASSASDLGNEQFF	TGTGCCAGCAGTGCCTCTGATTTGGGCAATGAGCAGTTCTTC
.	TRBV6-4	TRBJ1-4	.	CASSIRALCGEKLFF	TGTGCCAGCAGTATCAGGGCCTTATGCGGTGAAAAACTGTTTTTT
.	TRBV6-6	TRBJ2-2	.	CASSKLTGDTGELFF	TGTGCCAGCAGTAAGCTGACAGGTGACACCGGGGAGCTGTTTTTT
.	TRBV9	TRBJ1-3	.	CASRGDGHSGNTIYF	TGTGCCAGCAGAGGGGACGGCCACTCTGGAAACACCATATATTTT
.	TRBV30	TRBJ2-7	.	CAWSVGSSYEQYF	TGTGCCTGGAGTGTAGGGTCTTCCTACGAGCAGTACTTC
.	TRBV15	TRBJ2-2	.	CATSRPGELFF	TGTGCCACCAGCCGTCCCGGGGAGCTGTTTTTT
once	TRBV7-7	TRBJ2-5	.	CASSLAAWWETQYF	TGTGCCAGCAGCTTAGCGGCGTGGTGGGAGACCCAGTACTTC
.	TRBV19	TRBJ1-1	TRBD1	CASSMSRGHTEAFF	TGTGCCAGTAGTATGTCCAGGGGGCACACTGAAGCTTTCTTT
.	TRBV25-1	TRBJ2-1	TRBD1	CASSVGGNEQFF	TGTGCCAGCAGTGTAGGGGGCAACGAGCAGTTCTTC
.	TRBV19	TRBJ2-3	TRBD2	CASSIAPLAGGQYF	TGTGCCAGTAGTATAGCCCCACTAGCGGGGGGGCAGTATTTT
few	TRBV6-5	TRBJ1-1	.	CASSYGTGTENTEAFF	TGTGCCAGCAGTTACGGTACCGGGACGGAGAACACTGAAGCTTTCTTT
.	TRBV4-3	TRBJ2-7	TRBD2	CASSQDFSGRGSTYEQYF	TGCGCCAGCAGCCAAGATTTTAGCGGGAGAGGATCCACCTACGAGCAGTACTTC
.	TRBV6-1	TRBJ1-1	.	CASSDAWMNTEAFF	TGTGCCAGCAGTGATGCATGGATGAACACTGAAGCTTTCTTT
once	TRBV4-2	TRBJ1-6	.	CASSPGLGLNSPLHF	TGTGCCAGCAGCCCCGGGCTCGGGTTGAATTCACCCCTCCACTTT
.	TRBV2	TRBJ2-7	.	CASTLDHYEQYF	TGTGCCAGCACACTGGACCACTACGAGCAGTACTTC
.	TRBV19	TRBJ1-1	.	CASSMGLNTEAFF	TGTGCCAGTAGTATGGGTCTGAACACTGAAGCTTTCTTT
.	TRBV27	TRBJ1-1	.	CASSLTYPRYGRMNTEAFF	TGTGCCAGCAGTCTAACGTATCCCCGATACGGTCGGATGAACACTGAAGCTTTCTTT
.	TRBV2	TRBJ2-5	.	CASSYEYQETQYF	TGTGCCAGCAGTTACGAGTACCAAGAGACCCAGTACTTC
.	TRBV28	TRBJ2-5	.	CASSFYSLETQYF	TGTGCCAGCAGTTTCTACAGCCTAGAGACCCAGTACTTC
.	TRBV4-1	TRBJ1-2	.	CASSPTVGGFYGYTF	TGCGCCAGCAGCCCCACGGTCGGAGGATTTTATGGCTACACCTTC
.	TRBV6-5	TRBJ1-5	.	CASSFVGGNQPQHF	TGTGCCAGCAGTTTCGTAGGGGGGAATCAGCCCCAGCATTTT
.	TRBV29-1	TRBJ1-1	.	CSVGLNTEAFF	TGCAGCGTTGGACTGAACACTGAAGCTTTCTTT
.	TRBV5-1	TRBJ2-7	TRBD2	CASNGGVEADRHYEQYF	TGCGCCAGCAACGGGGGGGTTGAAGCGGACAGACACTACGAGCAGTACTTC